Listed here is a single TCR beta chain. This entry comes from a study of blood T cell repertoires in COVID-19. The CDR3 is 14 amino acids. Trimming cost V 2 bases and J 6 bases; bases outside gene matches: 3. Germline CDR1 LGHDT, CDR2 YNNKEL (reference sequence). TCRdb keeps only in-frame clones here, not all; method: immunoSEQ multiplex PCR. The data show roughly 160,000 clones, approximately 82% seen once. Source material: peripheral blood. This sequence joins TRBV3-1 (or the pseudogene TRBV3-2) and TRBJ2-2; 7 bases match TRBD1. The receptor's source is a woman in her 70s who had recovered from COVID-19. CDR3 loop: CASSQNRGAGELFF. The DNA for the CDR3 is TGTGCCAGCAGCCAAAACAGGGGCGCCGGGGAGCTGTTTTTT.